These 13 T cell receptor beta chains came from one sample sequenced in a study. TCRdb used MiXCR to reprocess the RT-PCR reads, holding one entry per CDR3 protein. The sample has about 680,000 distinct CDR3 sequences, 13% to 15% seen once. The sequenced material came from memory CD4+ T cells from blood. All receptors derive from a female donor in good health, serving as a healthy control.

In this sample, this clonotype turned up many times. The chain combines TRBV10-3 with TRBJ2-7; D might be TRBD2 (5 bases). The CDR3 totals 14 residues. With 7 bases removed from V and 4 bases from J, the gap between germline ends came to 17 bases. Germline lookup yields CDR1 ENHRY and CDR2 SYGVKD. CDR3 protein: CAITAGPGGYEQYF. CDR3 in DNA: TGTGCCATCACGGCAGGCCCAGGCGGGTACGAGCAGTACTTC.

This clonotype has more than one count but fewer than ten. The rearrangement uses TRBV7-2 and TRBJ2-1; TRBD2 matches at 8 bases. Trimming took 5 bases from V and 3 from J; bases not matched to a gene: 9. CDR1 is SGHTA and CDR2 is FQGNSA in the germline V gene. This CDR3 comprises 16 residues. The CDR3 reads CASSPSGGAYYNEQFF. Here the CDR3 DNA reads TGTGCCAGCAGCCCGTCCGGGGGGGCTTACTACAATGAGCAGTTCTTC.

The chain combines TRBV20-1 with TRBJ1-5; 8 bases map to TRBD1. CDR1 is DFQATT and CDR2 is SNEGSKA in the germline V gene (reference sequence). Trimming at V came to 0 bases and at J to 0 bases, leaving 19 bases not matched to a gene. The CDR3 is made up of 21 amino acids. The CDR3 DNA reads TGCAGTGCTAGAGATCACAGGGGGGGAATCAAGGGACCCTATAGCAATCAGCCCCAGCATTTT. This translates into CSARDHRGGIKGPYSNQPQHF.

The genes are TRBV5-4 and TRBJ1-1, with no clear D. Trimming stripped 1 base from V and 3 bases from J, with 10 bases between. CDR3 length: 14 amino acids. Looked up from germline, CDR1 is SGHNT and CDR2 is YYREEE (reference sequence). CDR3 DNA sequence: TGTGCCAGCAGCTTGTGGCAGGCGGACACTGAAGCTTTCTTT. Translating it yields CASSLWQADTEAFF.

This clonotype was counted only a few times. The rearrangement joins TRBV18 to TRBJ1-3; D gene uncertain. Trimming took 4 bases from V and 4 from J, leaving 20 bases between them. This CDR3 has 17 residues. CDR1 is KGHSH and CDR2 is LQKENI in the germline V gene. CDR3 region: CASSLRSPLKGGNTIYF. CDR3 DNA: TGTGCCAGCTCACTCAGGAGCCCGCTGAAAGGAGGAAACACCATATATTTT.

This clonotype has at least ten counts. V gene TRBV4-3 combines with J gene TRBJ2-3; D is uncertain. V was clipped by 0 bases and J by 0 bases, with 4 bases between them. Germline values: CDR1 LGHNA, CDR2 YSLEER. There are 14 residues in the CDR3. Here the CDR3 DNA reads TGCGCCAGCAGCCAAGAGTGGAGCACAGATACGCAGTATTTT. This gives the protein CASSQEWSTDTQYF.

The chain joins TRBV7-2 to TRBJ1-5; a possible D gene is TRBD1 (5 bases). V lost 5 bases, J lost 2 bases, and 10 bases lay in between. This CDR3 comprises 14 residues. CDR1 SGHTA and CDR2 FQGNSA come from the germline V gene. The chain's CDR3 is CASSLIQGNQPQHF. In DNA, the CDR3 is TGTGCCAGCAGCCTGATACAGGGCAATCAGCCCCAGCATTTT.

In this sample, this clonotype turned up a few times. This rearrangement joins TRBV4-3 to TRBJ1-4; TRBD1 matches 11 bases. V lost 3 bases, J lost 5 bases, and 11 bases stayed unmatched. The CDR3 is made up of 18 amino acids. Germline V gene lookup returns CDR1 LGHNA and CDR2 YSLEER. The CDR3 region has the DNA TGCGCCAGCAGCCAGGGGGGACAGGGGGGCCCAGCAAATGAAAAACTGTTTTTT. Protein sequence: CASSQGGQGGPANEKLFF.

This clonotype was recorded many times. The chain employs TRBV7-2 and TRBJ2-5; D is unclear. Germline V gene lookup returns CDR1 SGHTA and CDR2 FQGNSA. With 3 bases removed from V and 5 bases from J, the gap between germline ends came to 13 bases. This CDR3 is built from 14 residues. In DNA, the CDR3 is TGTGCCAGCAGCTTCTTCCGGGTGGAGGAGACCCAGTACTTC. Its protein is CASSFFRVEETQYF.

The sample holds many counts of this clonotype. This chain joins TRBV12-3 or TRBV12-4 and TRBJ2-1; 7 bases map to TRBD1. The V gene end was trimmed by 5 bases and the J gene end by 4 bases; junction bases not matched to a gene: 5. The CDR3 runs to 14 residues. CDR3 nucleotide sequence: TGTGCCAGCAGTCGGGACAGTCGATACAATGAGCAGTTCTTC. It yields the protein CASSRDSRYNEQFF.

In this sample, this clonotype turned up a few times. The rearrangement joins TRBV20-1 to TRBJ2-1, with 8 nucleotides matching TRBD2. The CDR3 runs to 16 residues. Germline-derived CDR1 and CDR2 are DFQATT and SNEGSKA (reference sequence). V was clipped by 3 bases and J by 2 bases; unmatched bases: 9. DNA for the CDR3: TGCAGTGCTAGGGGGAATAGCGGGGATGCCTACAATGAGCAGTTCTTC. This gives the protein CSARGNSGDAYNEQFF.

This clonotype was observed a few times. The chain carries TRBV28 and TRBJ2-7, with a tentative D call TRBD2 (5 bases). CDR3 length: 13 amino acids. Germline assignment: CDR1 MDHEN and CDR2 SYDVKM. The V and J ends lost 6 bases and 3 bases respectively, with 12 bases between them. The CDR3 sequence is CASSPGLLYEQYF. CDR3 in DNA: TGTGCCAGCAGCCCGGGGTTACTCTACGAGCAGTACTTC.

In its sample, this clonotype was seen many times. This chain links TRBV12-3 or TRBV12-4 with TRBJ1-1; TRBD1 matches at 7 bases. V dropped 8 bases and J dropped 1; count of bases not matched to a gene: 7. The CDR3 has 14 residues. The CDR3 is CASSLEGANTEAFF. DNA of the CDR3: TGTGCCAGCTCTTTGGAGGGGGCGAACACTGAAGCTTTCTTT.